This TCR beta chain was sequenced during a study of T cell responses to AZD1222 COVID-19 vaccine. Turning to the study itself: Some second doses came at about 4 weeks and others at about 12 weeks; these were pooled.

V was shortened by 0 bases and J by 8 bases, with 23 bases between the two germline ends. Germline assignment: CDR1 SGHAT and CDR2 FQNNGV. This CDR3 has 18 residues. Note on this clone: What it binds is unknown.

Clones were read by immunoSEQ multiplex PCR, and TCRdb kept only the in-frame ones, dropping some. The profile shows around 160,000 clones, under 95% of them singletons. Notes on the study in general: The study reported that nearly half of spike-specific TCRs target unmutated variant regions. White British donors predominated, females outnumbered males, and clonal diversity was possibly underestimated. Repertoires were obtained only post-peak T cell response.

The source is an adult in good health. The starting material was peripheral blood, obtained on day 0 of AZD1222 vaccination. The chain uses TRBV11-2 and TRBJ2-1, with a weak D call TRBD2 (6 bases). CDR3 in DNA: TGTGCCAGCAGCTTAGACCTCAGGAGCGGGCGGAGGGTCGATGAGCAGTTCTTC. Its protein is CASSLDLRSGRRVDEQFF.